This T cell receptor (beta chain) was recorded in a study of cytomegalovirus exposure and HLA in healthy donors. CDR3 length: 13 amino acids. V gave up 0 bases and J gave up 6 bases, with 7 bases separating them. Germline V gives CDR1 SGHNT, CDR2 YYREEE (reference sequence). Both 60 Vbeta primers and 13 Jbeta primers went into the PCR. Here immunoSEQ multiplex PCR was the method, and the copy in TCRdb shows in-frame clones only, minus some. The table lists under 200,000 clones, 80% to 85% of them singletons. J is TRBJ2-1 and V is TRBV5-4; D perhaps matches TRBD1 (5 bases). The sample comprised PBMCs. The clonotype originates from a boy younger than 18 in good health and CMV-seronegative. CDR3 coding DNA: TGTGCCAGCAGCTTGGGACAGATCAATGAGCAGTTCTTC. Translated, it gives CASSLGQINEQFF. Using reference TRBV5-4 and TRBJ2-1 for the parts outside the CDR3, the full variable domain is ETGVTQSPTHLIKTRGQQVTLRCSSQSGHNTVSWYQQALGQGPQFIFQYYREEENGRGNFPPRFSGLQFPNYSSELNVNALELDDSALYLCASSLGQINEQFFGPGTRLTVL.